A selection of T cell receptor beta chains follows, all from one sample in a study of sequential checkpoint blockade in melanoma. Only in-frame clones appear in the TCRdb table, and some are missing; sequencing was by immunoSEQ multiplex PCR. In the table there are about 12,000 clones, 60% to 75% of which are singletons. Specimen: CD8+ T cells sorted from blood (inferred from file names), collected from a patient given nivolumab and ipilimumab in sequence. Receptors were obtained from a human donor with melanoma. The CDR3 runs from the conserved cysteine through the conserved F or W. The order of the fields is D gene, V gene, J gene, clone size, CDR3 DNA, CDR3 protein. D genes are given only for firm matches. Rows give clone size only sometimes, using once, few, many, or a class for an expanded clone.

>-|TRBV7-9|TRBJ2-7|-
TGTGCCAGCAGCTTACCGACTAGCTCCTACGAGCAGTACTTC
CASSLPTSSYEQYF
>TRBD1|TRBV9|TRBJ1-4|-
TGTGCCAGCAGCGTAGGGAGTCTAGGGGGCATTGAAAAACTGTTTTTT
CASSVGSLGGIEKLFF
>TRBD1|TRBV25-1|TRBJ1-5|-
TGTGCCAGCAGTGTAGGGGGCCGGCAGCCCCAGCATTTT
CASSVGGRQPQHF
>TRBD2|TRBV2|TRBJ2-7|-
TGTGCCAGCAGTGGATTAGGCGGGGGTACCTACGAGCAGTACTTC
CASSGLGGGTYEQYF
>-|TRBV4-2|TRBJ1-6|-
TGTGCCAGCAGCCAAGAGACGGGGGGAAATTCACCCCTCCACTTT
CASSQETGGNSPLHF
>TRBD1|TRBV7-2|TRBJ2-7|once
TGTGCCGGCGGGACAGGGTTTAACTACGAGCAGTACTTC
CAGGTGFNYEQYF
>-|TRBV19|TRBJ2-7|-
TGTGCCAGTAGTAATCCCACGGGGGTCGAGCAGTACTTC
CASSNPTGVEQYF
>TRBD1|TRBV7-2|TRBJ2-4|-
TGTGCCAGCAGCTCAGGGACAGTTCTAGCCAAAAACATTCAGTACTTC
CASSSGTVLAKNIQYF
>TRBD2|TRBV9|TRBJ2-5|-
TGTGCCAGCAGCGTAGGTCTAGCGGGAGGAGTTGAAGAGACCCAGTACTTC
CASSVGLAGGVEETQYF
>-|TRBV28|TRBJ1-2|-
TGTGCCAGCAGTTTAACCCAGGGTTGGCGAGATGGCTACACCTTC
CASSLTQGWRDGYTF
>-|TRBV11-2|TRBJ2-7|-
TGTGCCAGCAGCTTATCGGCGGGTGGGGAGCAGTACTTC
CASSLSAGGEQYF
>-|TRBV5-6|TRBJ2-7|-
TGTGCCAGCAGACTTTTTCTATTTTACGAGCAGTACTTC
CASRLFLFYEQYF
>TRBD1|TRBV7-2|TRBJ1-2|-
TGTGCCAGCAGCTTTTTAAGGACAGGCTCCTACACCTTC
CASSFLRTGSYTF
>-|TRBV12-2|TRBJ2-1|-
TGTGCAAGTCGCTTACCGGGACAGGTCTCCTACAATGAGCAGTTCTTC
CASRLPGQVSYNEQFF
>TRBD1|TRBV5-8|TRBJ2-7|-
TGTGCCAGCAGACAGGGGTCCTACGAGCAGTACTTC
CASRQGSYEQYF
>TRBD1|TRBV4-1|TRBJ1-5|-
TGCGCCAGCAGCCAAGAAGGTACAGGGGATCAGCCCCAGCATTTT
CASSQEGTGDQPQHF
>TRBD2|TRBV7-6|TRBJ2-5|-
TGTGCCAGCAGCTCCCCGGGGGGAATAGGACAGACCCAGTACTTC
CASSSPGGIGQTQYF
>TRBD1|TRBV2|TRBJ2-3|-
TGTGCCAGCAGTGCAAAACCGGGACAGCACACAGATACGCAGTATTTT
CASSAKPGQHTDTQYF
>TRBD2|TRBV11-3|TRBJ2-3|once
TGTGCCAGCAGCTCCACGGGGGGTCGACTTGATGACACAGATACGCAGTATTTT
CASSSTGGRLDDTDTQYF
>-|TRBV19|TRBJ1-1|few
TGTGCCAGTAGTATAGTGCGCGGTGAAGCTTTCTTT
CASSIVRGEAFF
>-|TRBV27|TRBJ1-1|-
TGTGCCAGCAGTTATGAGGGCAGGGGCACTGAAGCTTTCTTT
CASSYEGRGTEAFF
>TRBD2|TRBV2|TRBJ2-7|-
TGTGCCAGCAGTGATAGGGCTAGCGGCCCCTACGAGCAGTACTTC
CASSDRASGPYEQYF
>TRBD1|TRBV7-7|TRBJ1-2|-
TGTGCCAGCAGCTTAGGAGACAGGGGGCATGGCTACACCTTC
CASSLGDRGHGYTF
>TRBD1|TRBV7-9|TRBJ2-3|-
TGTGCCAGCAGCTTAGTGGGACAGGGGTTGTCAGATACGCAGTATTTT
CASSLVGQGLSDTQYF
>TRBD1|TRBV5-1|TRBJ2-5|-
TGTGCCAGCAGCTCCTACGGGACAGGACACCAAGAGACCCAGTACTTC
CASSSYGTGHQETQYF
>TRBD1|TRBV11-2|TRBJ2-7|-
TGTGCCAGCAGCGCCAGGGGGAACGCCTACGAGCAGTACTTC
CASSARGNAYEQYF
>TRBD1|TRBV9|TRBJ2-7|-
TGTGCCAGCAGCCCCAGAGAGGGACGAGGGACAGGGGTCTTCGAGCAGTACTTC
CASSPREGRGTGVFEQYF
>-|TRBV4-1|TRBJ2-1|-
TGCGCCAGCAGCCAAGGCCAGGGTGGCTCCTACAATGAGCAGTTCTTC
CASSQGQGGSYNEQFF
>TRBD2|TRBV9|TRBJ2-1|-
TGTGCCAGCAGCCCCCAAGGGGGACTAGCGAACAATGAGCAGTTCTTC
CASSPQGGLANNEQFF
>-|TRBV7-9|TRBJ2-3|-
TGTGCCAGCAGCCTGGGGACTTGGGTCGCAGATACGCAGTATTTT
CASSLGTWVADTQYF
>-|TRBV11-2|TRBJ1-2|few
TGTGCCAGCAGCTTTAGGGAGAACTATGGCTACACCTTC
CASSFRENYGYTF
>TRBD2|TRBV18|TRBJ2-7|few
TGTGCCAGCTCGCTAGCGGGAGACCGCTACGAGCAGTACTTC
CASSLAGDRYEQYF
>TRBD1|TRBV7-7|TRBJ2-1|-
TGTGCTAGCAGCCTCGGGACAGGGTATGAGCAGTTCTTC
CASSLGTGYEQFF
>-|TRBV7-9|TRBJ1-2|-
TGTGCCAGCATAAGGACGGGACTCGATGGCTACACCTTC
CASIRTGLDGYTF
>TRBD1|TRBV7-3|TRBJ2-1|-
TGTGCCAGCAGCCCCGACAGGGCCAGCTCCTACAATGAGCAGTTCTTC
CASSPDRASSYNEQFF
>-|TRBV5-5|TRBJ2-1|-
TGTGCCAGCAGCTTGGTGGTAGCGCCGAGCTCCTACAATGAGCAGTTCTTC
CASSLVVAPSSYNEQFF
>TRBD1|TRBV7-6|TRBJ2-1|few
TGTGCCAGCAGCTTAGGGAACAGGGGATCCTACAATGAGCAGTTCTTC
CASSLGNRGSYNEQFF
>-|TRBV9|TRBJ1-5|-
TGTGCCAGCAGCGTAGGGGGCTGGAGCAATCAGCCCCAGCATTTT
CASSVGGWSNQPQHF
>-|TRBV28|TRBJ1-5|-
TGTGCCAGCAGTCTCCGACTTATCAATCAGCCCCAGCATTTT
CASSLRLINQPQHF
>-|TRBV19|TRBJ2-6|-
TGTGCCAGTAGCAGCAGGGAATCTGGGGCCAACGTCCTGACTTTC
CASSSRESGANVLTF
>-|TRBV27|TRBJ2-2|few
TGTGCCAGCAGGTGGGGGCCGAACACCGGGGAGCTGTTTTTT
CASRWGPNTGELFF
>-|TRBV14|TRBJ1-1|few
TGTGCCAGCAGCCAAAAAACAGGGAACACTGAAGCTTTCTTT
CASSQKTGNTEAFF
>-|TRBV5-3|TRBJ2-7|-
TGTGCCAGCAGCTTAAGGGTACAGGGATGGGACGAGCAGTACTTC
CASSLRVQGWDEQYF
>-|TRBV6-6|TRBJ2-5|-
TGTGCCAGCGGCAGGGGTCCCCAAGAGACCCAGTACTTC
CASGRGPQETQYF
>TRBD2|TRBV19|TRBJ2-5|-
TGTGCCAGTAGTATAGGTAGCGGGATAGAGACCCAGTACTTC
CASSIGSGIETQYF
>-|TRBV11-2|TRBJ2-7|few
TGTGCCAGCATCCCGGGGGACAGCTACGAGCAGTACTTC
CASIPGDSYEQYF
>-|TRBV7-2|TRBJ2-7|-
TGTGCCAGCAGCTCTCATGCGGAAAACCTGTACGAGCAGTACTTC
CASSSHAENLYEQYF
>TRBD1|TRBV7-9|TRBJ1-3|few
TGTGCCAGCAGCTTAGAGGACAGGGCCTCTGGAAACACCATATATTTT
CASSLEDRASGNTIYF
>-|TRBV28|TRBJ2-5|-
TGTGCCAGCAGTAGGGGATTGGGTGGAGAGACCCAGTACTTC
CASSRGLGGETQYF
>-|TRBV5-1|TRBJ1-2|once
TGCGCCAGCAGCACAAGGACAGAACCTAACTATGGCTACACCTTC
CASSTRTEPNYGYTF
>TRBD1|TRBV28|TRBJ2-5|-
TGTGCCAGCAGTCCCCTGACAGGGGCCTTCGGGGAGCAGTACTTC
CASSPLTGAFGEQYF
>TRBD2|TRBV23-1|TRBJ2-7|-
TGCGCCAGCAGTCAAAGAGTTAGCGGGATCACCTACGAGCAGTACTTC
CASSQRVSGITYEQYF